Included here is one T cell receptor (beta chain) sequence, with context. This sample is part of a study of blood T cell repertoires in COVID-19. Study overall: T cells, B-cell-depleted T cells, or PBMCs supplied cDNA or gDNA.

V dropped 5 bases and J dropped 2 bases, with 15 bases sitting between them. Germline CDR1 PRHDT, CDR2 FYEKMQ (reference sequence). The CDR3 contains 15 residues. In the original processing: Nucleated cell number was recorded as an estimate derived from reference gene primer amplification. Profiling relied on immunoSEQ multiplex PCR, and the TCRdb table lists in-frame clones only, not all of them. V and J calls plus clone size are reproduced from that table; the DNA served to infer D and trimming. Of roughly 250,000 clones in the sample, more than 80% were seen once. Sequencing input: peripheral blood. The J gene is TRBJ1-1, the V gene TRBV13; D possibly corresponds to TRBD1 (6 bases). The sequence was collected from a middle-aged woman with acute or convalescent COVID-19. CDR3 nucleotide sequence: TGTGCCAGCAGCCTGACCCCGACAGGAAACACTGAAGCTTTCTTT. Protein product: CASSLTPTGNTEAFF.